What follows are 20 T cell receptor beta chains derived from one specimen sequenced in a study of T cells in tumors after PD-1 blockade. Repertoires were generated with immunoSEQ multiplex PCR, while TCRdb's copy carries only in-frame clones and drops some. This table has 13,000 to 15,000 clones, roughly 87% appearing once. Here the sequenced sample was PBMCs, taken after anti-PD-1 treatment. Every receptor here comes from a human donor with basal cell carcinoma.

This chain joins TRBV28 and TRBJ2-3; 10 positions agree with TRBD2. The CDR3 has 17 residues. With 7 bases clipped from V and 0 bases from J, the junction kept 10 bases outside the gene matches. Germline CDR1 MDHEN, CDR2 SYDVKM. The CDR3 DNA is TGTGCCAGCACCGAGGCTAGCGGGAGCATTAGCACAGATACGCAGTATTTT. Encoded protein: CASTEASGSISTDTQYF. The whole variable domain, filled in from reference TRBV28 and TRBJ2-3, reads DVKVTQSSRYLVKRTGEKVFLECVQDMDHENMFWYRQDPGLGLRLIYFSYDVKMKEKGDIPEGYSVSREKKERFSLILESASTNQTSMYLCASTEASGSISTDTQYFGPGTRLTVL.

V gene TRBV18 combines with J gene TRBJ1-4, with a weak D call TRBD1 (5 bases). Trimming pared 4 bases from V and 4 bases from J, leaving 10 bases between. This CDR3 contains 14 residues. Germline CDR1 reads KGHSH; CDR2 reads LQKENI. For the CDR3, the DNA is TGTGCCAGCTCACTACAAGGGGATAATGAAAAACTGTTTTTT. Translated: CASSLQGDNEKLFF.

The V and J genes are TRBV10-3 and TRBJ2-3; 10 bases line up with TRBD2. Trimming took 2 bases from V and 3 from J; bases not matched to a gene: 2. Per the germline V gene, CDR1 is ENHRY and CDR2 is SYGVKD. This CDR3 region has 15 residues. CDR3 loop: CAISESGGGTDTQYF. Written as DNA, the CDR3 is TGTGCCATCAGTGAGAGCGGGGGGGGTACAGATACGCAGTATTTT.

In its sample, this clone was seen once. The rearrangement links TRBV7-3 to TRBJ2-3; 9 nucleotides agree with TRBD1. From germline, CDR1 is SGHTA and CDR2 FQGTGA. The V and J ends lost 4 bases and 4 bases, in that order; junction bases with no gene match: 6. The CDR3 contains 15 residues. In nucleotides, the CDR3 is TGTGCCAGCAGCTCCGGGACAGGGTGGGCAGATACGCAGTATTTT. Translation gives CASSSGTGWADTQYF.

V gene TRBV4-3 combines with J gene TRBJ1-4; 10 bases line up with TRBD1. J was trimmed by 8 bases and V by 2 bases; bases with no gene match: 8. Germline assignment: CDR1 LGHNA and CDR2 YSLEER. The length of the CDR3 is 16 residues. In nucleotides, the CDR3 is TGCGCCAGCAGCCAATTGTACGGACAGGGGGGAGAAAAACTGTTTTTT. Its protein is CASSQLYGQGGEKLFF.

This clone was seen only a few times. The rearrangement uses TRBV9 and TRBJ2-7; 7 bases fit TRBD1. Germline V CDR1 and CDR2: SGDLS, YYNGEE. The CDR3 loop spans 13 amino acids. J lost 3 bases, V lost 1 base, and 1 base had no gene match. The CDR3 sequence is CASSVQGDYEQYF. CDR3 bases: TGTGCCAGCAGCGTACAGGGGGACTACGAGCAGTACTTC.

The chain uses TRBV13 and TRBJ2-7; 10 bases line up with TRBD2. The CDR3 has 15 residues. J lost 6 bases, V lost 5 bases, and 10 bases had no gene match. The V gene's germline CDR1 is PRHDT and CDR2 FYEKMQ (reference sequence). DNA for the CDR3: TGTGCCAGCAGCAGTAGGGGGACTAGCGCCTTCGAGCAGTACTTC. Its translation: CASSSRGTSAFEQYF.

The gene calls are TRBV5-1 and TRBJ1-3; D is possibly TRBD1 (6 bases). CDR1 is SGHRS and CDR2 is YFSETQ in the germline V gene. The CDR3 extends over 15 amino acids. Trimming removed 0 bases from V and 2 bases from J, with 9 bases in between. CDR3 nucleotide sequence: TGCGCCAGCAGCTTGGCAGGGGTGACTGGAAACACCATATATTTT. Translation gives CASSLAGVTGNTIYF. Complete variable domain (other parts from reference TRBV5-1 and TRBJ1-3): KAGVTQTPRYLIKTRGQQVTLSCSPISGHRSVSWYQQTPGQGLQFLFEYFSETQRNKGNFPGRFSGRQFSNSRSEMNVSTLELGDSALYLCASSLAGVTGNTIYFGEGSWLTVV.

The chain joins TRBV5-1 to TRBJ2-1; 11 bases are a match to TRBD2. The V gene end was trimmed by 2 bases and the J gene end by 5 bases; junction bases not matched to a gene: 9. This CDR3 is 17 amino acids long. Germline CDR1 SGHRS, CDR2 YFSETQ. CDR3 in amino acids: CASSLRLLAGVDNEQFF. In DNA form, the CDR3 reads TGCGCCAGCAGCTTAAGGCTACTAGCGGGGGTGGACAATGAGCAGTTCTTC.

The chain employs TRBV10-3 and TRBJ2-7; 10 positions agree with TRBD2. V shed 6 bases, J shed 2 bases, and the junction held 4 bases outside the gene matches. The germline V gene encodes CDR1 ENHRY and CDR2 SYGVKD. This CDR3 is built from 14 residues. The CDR3 sequence is CAIRGAGGTYEQYF. CDR3 nucleotides: TGTGCCATCAGGGGAGCGGGAGGGACCTACGAGCAGTACTTC.

V gene TRBV5-1 combines with J gene TRBJ1-1; unclear D gene. This CDR3 region has 13 residues. V lost 0 bases and J 1 base, leaving 4 bases between the germline ends. Germline CDR1 is SGHRS and CDR2 is YFSETQ. This chain's CDR3 is CASSLDRNTEAFF. The CDR3 nucleotides read TGCGCCAGCAGCTTGGATAGGAACACTGAAGCTTTCTTT.

This rearrangement joins TRBV20-1 to TRBJ2-1; the D gene is possibly TRBD2 (6 bases). There are 11 residues in the CDR3. CDR1 DFQATT and CDR2 SNEGSKA come from the germline V gene (reference sequence). V lost 4 bases and J lost 7, with 8 bases in between. CDR3 residues: CSAILANEQFF. The CDR3 DNA reads as TGCAGTGCTATACTAGCAAATGAGCAGTTCTTC.

The chain has TRBV5-1 and TRBJ1-1, with 7 positions matching TRBD1. Germline V gene sequence: CDR1 SGHRS, CDR2 YFSETQ. V was clipped by 0 bases and J by 1 base; unmatched bases: 0. CDR3 length: 14 amino acids. The CDR3, as DNA: TGCGCCAGCAGCTTGGGGACAGGGAACACTGAAGCTTTCTTT. Its protein product is CASSLGTGNTEAFF. The full variable domain, its missing parts supplied by reference TRBV5-1 and TRBJ1-1, is KAGVTQTPRYLIKTRGQQVTLSCSPISGHRSVSWYQQTPGQGLQFLFEYFSETQRNKGNFPGRFSGRQFSNSRSEMNVSTLELGDSALYLCASSLGTGNTEAFFGQGTRLTVV.

This chain links TRBV18 with TRBJ2-1, with 7 bases that match TRBD1. V was clipped by 3 bases and J by 5 bases; unmatched bases: 10. This CDR3 region has 16 residues. Germline CDR1 KGHSH, CDR2 LQKENI. The CDR3 spells CASSPIGGAVNNEQFF. In nucleotides, the CDR3 is TGTGCCAGCTCACCCATAGGGGGCGCGGTAAACAATGAGCAGTTCTTC.

The rearrangement links TRBV5-1 to TRBJ1-4; D unresolved. V lost 0 bases and J lost 7, with 13 bases in between. CDR1 SGHRS and CDR2 YFSETQ come from the germline V gene. This CDR3 is built from 15 residues. CDR3 nucleotides: TGCGCCAGCAGCTTGGCCGGCATTTGGGGTGAAAAACTGTTTTTT. Residues: CASSLAGIWGEKLFF.

In nucleotides, the CDR3 is TGTGCCAGCAGCGCAAGAGGTGACAATGAGCAGTTCTTC. As protein: CASSARGDNEQFF. V is TRBV9 and J is TRBJ2-1; D is undetermined. V lost 3 bases and J 5 bases, leaving 9 bases between the germline ends. The CDR3 has 13 amino acids. CDR1 is SGDLS, CDR2 YYNGEE, per germline. Using reference TRBV9 and TRBJ2-1 for the parts outside the CDR3, the full variable domain is DSGVTQTPKHLITATGQRVTLRCSPRSGDLSVYWYQQSLDQGLQFLIQYYNGEERAKGNILERFSAQQFPDLHSELNLSSLELGDSALYFCASSARGDNEQFFGPGTRLTVL.

The sample holds one count of this clone. J is TRBJ1-2 and V is TRBV2; D not resolved. Germline V gene sequence: CDR1 SNHLY, CDR2 FYNNEI. The CDR3 is 14 residues long. Between the trimmed V and J ends, which lost 6 bases and 1 base, there was a span of 12 bases. For the CDR3, the DNA is TGTGCCAGCAGGCCCGGCGGGATTAACTATGGCTACACCTTC. It encodes CASRPGGINYGYTF.

This chain connects TRBV10-1 to TRBJ2-7; TRBD2 matches 8 bases. Per the germline V gene, CDR1 is WNHNN and CDR2 is SYGVQD (reference sequence). The CDR3 runs 17 residues. V was pared by 0 bases and J by 6 bases, with 13 bases of the junction left unmatched. CDR3 residues: CASSESGAGAGVAEQYF. DNA for the CDR3: TGCGCCAGCAGTGAGTCCGGGGCAGGAGCGGGAGTCGCCGAGCAGTACTTC.

The rearrangement uses TRBV3-1 (or the pseudogene TRBV3-2) and TRBJ2-4; D is unresolved. V shed 5 bases and J shed 0 bases, with 20 bases lying between them. The length of the CDR3 is 18 residues. Germline CDR1 LGHDT, CDR2 YNNKEL (reference sequence). CDR3: CASSTRTPWEGAKNIQYF. The CDR3 nucleotides are TGTGCCAGCAGCACCCGAACACCTTGGGAAGGAGCCAAAAACATTCAGTACTTC.

The sample holds a few counts of this clone. This chain uses TRBV3-1 (or the pseudogene TRBV3-2) with TRBJ2-7; 7 bases are a match to TRBD1. V gave up 4 bases and J gave up 2 bases; unmatched junction bases: 5. Germline values: CDR1 LGHDT, CDR2 YNNKEL (reference sequence). The CDR3 totals 14 residues. For the CDR3, the DNA is TGTGCCAGCAGCCGAGGACAGGCCGCCTACGAGCAGTACTTC. Its protein is CASSRGQAAYEQYF.